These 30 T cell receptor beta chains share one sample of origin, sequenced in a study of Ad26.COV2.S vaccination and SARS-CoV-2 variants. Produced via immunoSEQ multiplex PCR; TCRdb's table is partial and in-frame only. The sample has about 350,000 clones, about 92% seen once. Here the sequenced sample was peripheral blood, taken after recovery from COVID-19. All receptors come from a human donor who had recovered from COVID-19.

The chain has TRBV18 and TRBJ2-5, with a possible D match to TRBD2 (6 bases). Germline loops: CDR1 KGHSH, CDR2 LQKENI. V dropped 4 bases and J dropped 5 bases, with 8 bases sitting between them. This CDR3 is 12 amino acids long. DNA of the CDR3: TGTGCCAGCTCACAAGGGACTGAGACCCAGTACTTC. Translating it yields CASSQGTETQYF.

In DNA, the CDR3 is TGTGCCAGCAGTGAATTTAGCGGGGACGTTTACAATGAGCAGTTCTTC. Translation gives CASSEFSGDVYNEQFF. This chain connects TRBV6-4 to TRBJ2-1, with 8 bases matching TRBD2. Germline V CDR1 and CDR2: MRHNA, SNTAGT. This CDR3 contains 16 residues. The trim removed 3 bases at V and 4 bases at J, leaving 8 bases unmatched.

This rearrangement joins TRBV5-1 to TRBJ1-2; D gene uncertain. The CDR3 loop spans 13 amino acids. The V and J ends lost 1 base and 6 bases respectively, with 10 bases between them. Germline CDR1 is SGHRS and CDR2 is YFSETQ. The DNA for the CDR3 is TGCGCCAGCAGCTTGCAGGAATTAGATGGCTACACCTTC. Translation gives CASSLQELDGYTF.

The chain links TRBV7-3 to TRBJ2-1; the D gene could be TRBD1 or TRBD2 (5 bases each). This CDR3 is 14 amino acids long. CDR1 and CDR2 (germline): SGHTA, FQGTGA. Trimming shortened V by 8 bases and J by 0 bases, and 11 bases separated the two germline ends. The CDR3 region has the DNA TGTGCCAGCGGGGGTCGGATCTCCTACAATGAGCAGTTCTTC. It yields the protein CASGGRISYNEQFF.

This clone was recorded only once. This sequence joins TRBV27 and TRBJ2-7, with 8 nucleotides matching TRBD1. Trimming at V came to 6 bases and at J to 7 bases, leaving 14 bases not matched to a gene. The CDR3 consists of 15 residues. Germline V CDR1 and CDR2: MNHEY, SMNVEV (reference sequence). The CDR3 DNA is TGTGCCAGCAGGCGTACAGGACAGGGCTTTGGTGAGCAGTACTTC. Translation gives CASRRTGQGFGEQYF.

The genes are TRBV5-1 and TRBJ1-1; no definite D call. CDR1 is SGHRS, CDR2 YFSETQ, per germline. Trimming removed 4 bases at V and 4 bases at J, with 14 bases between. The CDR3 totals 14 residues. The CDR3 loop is CASSRGRTGTEAFF. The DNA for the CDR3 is TGCGCCAGCAGCCGGGGTCGGACGGGCACTGAAGCTTTCTTT.

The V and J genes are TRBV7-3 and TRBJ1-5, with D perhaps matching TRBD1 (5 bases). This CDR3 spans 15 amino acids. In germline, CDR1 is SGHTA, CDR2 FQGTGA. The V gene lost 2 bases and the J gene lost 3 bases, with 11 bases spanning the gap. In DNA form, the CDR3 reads TGTGCCAGCAGCTTACTAGACAGTGTCAATCAGCCCCAGCATTTT. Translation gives CASSLLDSVNQPQHF.

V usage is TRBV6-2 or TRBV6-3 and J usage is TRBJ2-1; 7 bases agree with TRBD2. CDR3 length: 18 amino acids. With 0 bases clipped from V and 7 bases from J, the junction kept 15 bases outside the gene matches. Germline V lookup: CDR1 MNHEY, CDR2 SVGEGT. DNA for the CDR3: TGTGCCAGCAGTTACTCTGTCGGGGAGCGGGGCGATGGGAATGAGCAGTTCTTC. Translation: CASSYSVGERGDGNEQFF.

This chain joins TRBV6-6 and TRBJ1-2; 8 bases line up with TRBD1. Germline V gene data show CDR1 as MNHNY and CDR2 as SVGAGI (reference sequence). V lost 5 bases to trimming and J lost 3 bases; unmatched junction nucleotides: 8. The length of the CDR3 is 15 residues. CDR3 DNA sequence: TGTGCCAGCAGTATAGGACAGGGCTGGGACTATGGCTACACCTTC. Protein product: CASSIGQGWDYGYTF.

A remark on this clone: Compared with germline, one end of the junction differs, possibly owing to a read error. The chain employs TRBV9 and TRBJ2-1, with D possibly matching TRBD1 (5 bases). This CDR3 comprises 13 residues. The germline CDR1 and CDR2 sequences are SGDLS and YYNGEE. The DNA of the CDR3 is TGTGCCAGCGGGGCCCCCCCTTACACTGAGCAGTTCTTC. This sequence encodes CASGAPPYTEQFF.

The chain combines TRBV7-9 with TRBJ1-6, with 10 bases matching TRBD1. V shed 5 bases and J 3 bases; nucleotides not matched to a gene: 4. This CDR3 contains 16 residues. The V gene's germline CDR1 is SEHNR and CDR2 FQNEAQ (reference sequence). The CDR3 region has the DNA TGTGCCAGCAGCGGGAGGGACAGGGGCTATAATTCACCCCTCCACTTT. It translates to CASSGRDRGYNSPLHF.

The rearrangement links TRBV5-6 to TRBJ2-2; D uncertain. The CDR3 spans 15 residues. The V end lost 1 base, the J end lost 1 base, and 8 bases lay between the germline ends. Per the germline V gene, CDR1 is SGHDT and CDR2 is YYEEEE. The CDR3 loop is CASSLYGENTGELFF. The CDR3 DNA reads TGTGCCAGCAGCTTGTATGGGGAGAACACCGGGGAGCTGTTTTTT.

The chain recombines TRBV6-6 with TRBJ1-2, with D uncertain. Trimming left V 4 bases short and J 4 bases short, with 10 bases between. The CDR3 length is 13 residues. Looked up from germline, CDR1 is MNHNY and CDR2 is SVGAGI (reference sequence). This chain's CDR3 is CASSLKNTYGYTF. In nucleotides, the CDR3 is TGTGCCAGCAGTTTAAAGAATACCTATGGCTACACCTTC.

The CDR3, as DNA: TGTGCCAGCTCACCGGGGTATAGCTCCTACAATGAGCAGTTCTTC. The encoded protein is CASSPGYSSYNEQFF. V is TRBV18 and J is TRBJ2-1; D gene ambiguous. CDR3 length equals 15 residues. Germline V CDR1 and CDR2: KGHSH, LQKENI. Deletions cut 3 bases from V and 0 bases from J, with 9 bases between. The variable domain in full, with the rest retrieved from reference TRBV18 and TRBJ2-1, is NAGVMQNPRHLVRRRGQEARLRCSPMKGHSHVYWYRQLPEEGLKFMVYLQKENIIDESGMPKERFSAEFPKEGPSILRIQQVVRGDSAAYFCASSPGYSSYNEQFFGPGTRLTVL.

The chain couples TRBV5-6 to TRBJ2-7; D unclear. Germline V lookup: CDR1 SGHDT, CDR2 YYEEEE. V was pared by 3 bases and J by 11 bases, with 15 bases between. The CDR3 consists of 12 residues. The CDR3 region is CASSYGQAPEYF. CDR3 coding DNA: TGTGCCAGCAGCTATGGGCAGGCTCCAGAGTACTTC.

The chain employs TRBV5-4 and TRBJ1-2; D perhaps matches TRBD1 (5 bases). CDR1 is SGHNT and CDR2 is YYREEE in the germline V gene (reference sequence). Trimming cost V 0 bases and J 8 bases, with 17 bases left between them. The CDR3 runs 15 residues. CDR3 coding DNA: TGTGCCAGCAGCTTGGGAAGGGGAACCCCTAGGGGCTACACCTTC. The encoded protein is CASSLGRGTPRGYTF.

The chain's CDR3 is CASSNGQGMNTEAFF. The DNA of the CDR3 is TGCGCCAGCAGCAATGGACAGGGAATGAACACTGAAGCTTTCTTT. V and J are TRBV5-1 and TRBJ1-1; 8 bases fit TRBD1. Germline lookup yields CDR1 SGHRS and CDR2 YFSETQ. This CDR3 has 15 residues. V dropped 4 bases and J dropped 0; count of bases not matched to a gene: 5. Using reference TRBV5-1 and TRBJ1-1 for the parts outside the CDR3, the full variable domain is KAGVTQTPRYLIKTRGQQVTLSCSPISGHRSVSWYQQTPGQGLQFLFEYFSETQRNKGNFPGRFSGRQFSNSRSEMNVSTLELGDSALYLCASSNGQGMNTEAFFGQGTRLTVV.

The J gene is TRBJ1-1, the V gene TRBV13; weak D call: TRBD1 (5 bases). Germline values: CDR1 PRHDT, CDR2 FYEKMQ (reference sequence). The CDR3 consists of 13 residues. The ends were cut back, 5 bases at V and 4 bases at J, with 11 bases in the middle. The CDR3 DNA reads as TGTGCCAGCAGCATTACAGGACCCACTGAAGCTTTCTTT. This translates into CASSITGPTEAFF.

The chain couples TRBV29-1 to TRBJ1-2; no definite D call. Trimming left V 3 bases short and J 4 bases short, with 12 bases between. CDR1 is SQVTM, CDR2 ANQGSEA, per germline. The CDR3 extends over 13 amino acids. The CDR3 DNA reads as TGCAGCGTTGATCCGGACGGATTCTATGGCTACACCTTC. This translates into CSVDPDGFYGYTF.

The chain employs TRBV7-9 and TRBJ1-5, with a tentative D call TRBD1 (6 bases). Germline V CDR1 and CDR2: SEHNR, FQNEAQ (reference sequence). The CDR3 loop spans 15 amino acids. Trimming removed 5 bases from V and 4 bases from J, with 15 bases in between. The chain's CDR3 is CASSPSSQGNQPQHF. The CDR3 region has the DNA TGTGCCAGCAGCCCATCCTCTCAGGGGAATCAGCCCCAGCATTTT.

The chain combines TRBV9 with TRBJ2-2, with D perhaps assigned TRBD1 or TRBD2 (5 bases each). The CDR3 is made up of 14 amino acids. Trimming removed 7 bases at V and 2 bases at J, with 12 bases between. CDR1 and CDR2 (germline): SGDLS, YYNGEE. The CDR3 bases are TGTGCCAGCGAAGGTGGGGGAAACACCGGGGAGCTGTTTTTT. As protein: CASEGGGNTGELFF.

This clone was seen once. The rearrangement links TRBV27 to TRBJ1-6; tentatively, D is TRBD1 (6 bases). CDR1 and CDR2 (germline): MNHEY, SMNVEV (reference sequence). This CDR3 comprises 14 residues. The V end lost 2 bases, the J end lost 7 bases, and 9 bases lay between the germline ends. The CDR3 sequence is CASSLRQGNSPLHF. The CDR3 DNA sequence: TGTGCCAGCAGTTTAAGGCAGGGGAATTCACCCCTCCACTTT.

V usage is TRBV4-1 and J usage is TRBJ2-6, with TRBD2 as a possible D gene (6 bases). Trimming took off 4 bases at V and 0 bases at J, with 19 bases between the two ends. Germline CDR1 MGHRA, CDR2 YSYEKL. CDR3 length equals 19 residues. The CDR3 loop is CASSRAGSDPTSGANVLTF. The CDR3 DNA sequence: TGCGCCAGCAGCCGGGCGGGGTCGGACCCGACCTCTGGGGCCAACGTCCTGACTTTC.

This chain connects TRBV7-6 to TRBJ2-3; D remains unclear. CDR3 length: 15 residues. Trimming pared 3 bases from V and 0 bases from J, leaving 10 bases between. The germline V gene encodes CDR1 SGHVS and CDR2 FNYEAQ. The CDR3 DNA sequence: TGTGCCAGCAGCTTTACCGGGTCTAGCACAGATACGCAGTATTTT. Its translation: CASSFTGSSTDTQYF.

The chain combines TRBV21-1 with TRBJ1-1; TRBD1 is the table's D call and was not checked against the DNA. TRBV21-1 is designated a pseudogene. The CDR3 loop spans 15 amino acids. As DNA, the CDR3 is TGTGGTACACTACAGGGTCTACCCCCCTGGACTGAAGCTTTCTTT. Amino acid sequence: CGTLQGLPPWTEAFF.

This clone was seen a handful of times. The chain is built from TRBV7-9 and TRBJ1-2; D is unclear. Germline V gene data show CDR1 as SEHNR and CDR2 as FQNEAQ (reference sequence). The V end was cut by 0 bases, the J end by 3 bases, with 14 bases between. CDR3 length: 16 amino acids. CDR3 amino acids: CASSLAVVGTDYGYTF. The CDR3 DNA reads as TGTGCCAGCAGCTTAGCGGTCGTGGGAACAGACTATGGCTACACCTTC.

DNA of the CDR3: TGCGCCAGCAGCTTGGACAGGGGGGACGGCTACACCTTC. This sequence encodes CASSLDRGDGYTF. The chain joins TRBV5-1 to TRBJ1-2; 8 nucleotides align to TRBD1. Germline V gives CDR1 SGHRS, CDR2 YFSETQ. The CDR3 contains 13 residues. The trim removed 0 bases at V and 8 bases at J, leaving 3 bases unmatched.

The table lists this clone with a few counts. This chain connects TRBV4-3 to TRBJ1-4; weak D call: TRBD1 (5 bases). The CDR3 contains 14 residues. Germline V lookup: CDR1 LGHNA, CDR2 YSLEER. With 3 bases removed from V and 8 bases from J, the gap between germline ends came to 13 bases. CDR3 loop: CASSHLQAREKLFF. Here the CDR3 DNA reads TGCGCCAGCAGCCACTTACAGGCCCGGGAAAAACTGTTTTTT.

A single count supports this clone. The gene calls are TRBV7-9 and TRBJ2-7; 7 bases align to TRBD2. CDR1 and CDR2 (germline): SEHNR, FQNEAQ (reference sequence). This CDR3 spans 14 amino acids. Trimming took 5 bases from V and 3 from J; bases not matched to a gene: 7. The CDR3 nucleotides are TGTGCCAGCAGCCCTCAAGGCGGGGGCTACGAGCAGTACTTC. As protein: CASSPQGGGYEQYF.

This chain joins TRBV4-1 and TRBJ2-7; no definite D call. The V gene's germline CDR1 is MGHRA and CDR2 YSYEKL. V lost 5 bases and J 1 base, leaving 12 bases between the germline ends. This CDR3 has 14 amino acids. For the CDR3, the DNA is TGCGCCAGCAGCACGTCGGCCGATTCCTACGAGCAGTACTTC. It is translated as CASSTSADSYEQYF.